This T cell receptor beta chain was sequenced in a study of cytomegalovirus exposure and HLA in healthy donors. At the level of the study: Early released data had about 85 million unique TCRs, all coming from HLA-typed donors.

PCR employed 60 Vbeta and 13 Jbeta primers. The data were produced by immunoSEQ multiplex PCR, yet TCRdb's version contains in-frame clones alone and is incomplete. The sample yields 120,000 or so clones, about two thirds seen once. The sequence was obtained from a man between 25 and 39 years old in good health and CMV-seronegative. Sequences were obtained from PBMCs.

The CDR3 DNA sequence: TGCGCCAGCAGCCCTAGCGGGGGGGCCGAAGAGACCCAGTACTTC. Translating gives CASSPSGGAEETQYF. The chain recombines TRBV5-1 with TRBJ2-5; TRBD2 agrees at 12 bases. The CDR3 is made up of 15 amino acids. The ends lost 4 bases at V and 3 bases at J; junction bases unmatched: 4. Per the germline V gene, CDR1 is SGHRS and CDR2 is YFSETQ.